What follows is one TCR beta chain and its context. Its antigen is currently unknown. Using immunoSEQ multiplex PCR, the repertoire was profiled, and TCRdb retains in-frame clones only, with some absent. The sample contains around 150,000 clones, almost 90% of which appear only once. The data originate from a study of T cell responses to AZD1222 COVID-19 vaccine. Turning to the study itself: Timing groups of about 4 and about 12 weeks for second doses were pooled.

The germline V and J ends were trimmed by 3 bases and 2 bases, with 7 bases remaining between them. CDR3 length equals 13 residues. CDR1 is SGHVS, CDR2 FQNEAQ, per germline. Notes on the study in general: Vaccine-associated CD4 TCRs spanned spike, dominant at 160-218 and 743-854. Repertoires in all cases were sampled only once the peak T cell response had passed. Breadth and depth of Spike-specific TCRs rose after two AZD1222 doses.

This sequence joins TRBV7-8 and TRBJ1-1; D is perhaps TRBD1 (5 bases). The receptor was derived from an adult in good health. The sample here was peripheral blood, taken on day 0 of AZD1222 vaccination. The CDR3 here is CASSFGHNTEAFF. CDR3 bases: TGTGCCAGCAGCTTTGGACATAACACTGAAGCTTTCTTT.